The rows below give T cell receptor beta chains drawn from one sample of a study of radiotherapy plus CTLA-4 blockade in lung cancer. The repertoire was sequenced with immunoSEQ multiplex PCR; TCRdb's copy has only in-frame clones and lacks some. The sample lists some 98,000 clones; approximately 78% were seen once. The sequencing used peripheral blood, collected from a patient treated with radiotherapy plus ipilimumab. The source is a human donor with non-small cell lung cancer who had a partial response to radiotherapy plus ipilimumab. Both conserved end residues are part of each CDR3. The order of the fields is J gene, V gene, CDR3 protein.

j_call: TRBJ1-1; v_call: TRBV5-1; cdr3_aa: CASSLGGQANTEAFF
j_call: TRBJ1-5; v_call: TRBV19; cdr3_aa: CASSIDGGYGDQPQHF
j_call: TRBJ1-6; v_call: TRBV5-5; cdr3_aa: CASSFAGMDSPLHF
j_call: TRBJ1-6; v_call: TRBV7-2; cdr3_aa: CASSPTGLSGSPLHF
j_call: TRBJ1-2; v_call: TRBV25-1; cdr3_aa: CASSELRGQGAPNGYTF
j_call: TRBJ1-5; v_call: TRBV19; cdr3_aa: CASSGADRVGGQPQHF
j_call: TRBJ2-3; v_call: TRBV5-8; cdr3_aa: CASSLRPTGFDTQYF
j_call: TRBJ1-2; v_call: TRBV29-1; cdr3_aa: CSVETGGAGYTF
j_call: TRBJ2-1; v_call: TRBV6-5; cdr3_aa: CASLLGGAFNEQFF
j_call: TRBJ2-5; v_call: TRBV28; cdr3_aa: CASSLAGFQETQYF
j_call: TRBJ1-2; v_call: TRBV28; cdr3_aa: CASSFPPTGSRYGYTF
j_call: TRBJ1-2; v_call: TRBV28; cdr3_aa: CASRGTGANYGYTF
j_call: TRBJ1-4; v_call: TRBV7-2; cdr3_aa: CASGLPGTNEKLFF
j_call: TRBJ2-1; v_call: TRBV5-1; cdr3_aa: CASNPTGGEQFF
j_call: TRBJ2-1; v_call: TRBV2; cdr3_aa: CASRNTGLAGENEQFF
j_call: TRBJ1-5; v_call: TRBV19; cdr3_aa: CASSNREQPQHF
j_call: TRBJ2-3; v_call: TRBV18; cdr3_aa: CASSPRLAGGKSTDTQYF
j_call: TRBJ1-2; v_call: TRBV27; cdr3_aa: CASSSLTGGSNYGYTF
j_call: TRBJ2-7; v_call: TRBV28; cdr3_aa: CASSHRLAGLYEQYF
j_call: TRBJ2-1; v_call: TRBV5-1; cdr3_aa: CASSLPGGDNEQFF
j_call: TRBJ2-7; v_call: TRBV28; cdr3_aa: CASSTSRSGVYEQYF
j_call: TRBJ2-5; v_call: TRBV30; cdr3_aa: CAWSVGLPAAQYF
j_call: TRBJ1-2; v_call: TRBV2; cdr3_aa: CASNGGLNYGYTF
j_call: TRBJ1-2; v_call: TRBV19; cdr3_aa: CASSLRGQGHGYTF
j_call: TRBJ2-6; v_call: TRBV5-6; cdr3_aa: CASSQASGANVLTF
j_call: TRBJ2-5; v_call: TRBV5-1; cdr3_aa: CASSSGGQVTETQYF
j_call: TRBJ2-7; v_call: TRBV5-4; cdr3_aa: CASSPRAGRHEQYF
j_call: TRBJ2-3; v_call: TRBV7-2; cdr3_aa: CASSSGQGRTDTQYF
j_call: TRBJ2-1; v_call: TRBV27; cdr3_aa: CASSLRGRYNEQFF
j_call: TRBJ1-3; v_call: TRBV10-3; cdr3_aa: CATATQGPDSGNTIYF
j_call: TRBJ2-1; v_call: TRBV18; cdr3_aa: CASSPQGVPTLDEQFF
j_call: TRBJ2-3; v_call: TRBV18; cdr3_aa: CASSPDRGADTQYF
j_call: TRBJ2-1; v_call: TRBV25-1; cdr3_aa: CASGRLAGTGDEQFF
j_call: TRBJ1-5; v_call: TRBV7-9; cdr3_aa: CASSQDLTGTQPQHF
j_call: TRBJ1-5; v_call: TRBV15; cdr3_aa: CATSRDKKQPQHF
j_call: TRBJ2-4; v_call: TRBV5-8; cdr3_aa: CASSLVGGGAKNIQYF
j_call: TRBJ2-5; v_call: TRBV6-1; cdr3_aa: CASSASDTETQYF
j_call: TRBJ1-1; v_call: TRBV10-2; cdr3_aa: CASSEAGGTEAFF
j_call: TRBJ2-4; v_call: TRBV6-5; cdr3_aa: CATWGQEENIQYF